One sample yielded the 3 T cell receptor beta chains listed below, sequenced in a study of cytomegalovirus exposure and HLA in healthy donors. Researchers ran the PCR with 60 Vbeta and 13 Jbeta primers. Some clones are missing from TCRdb's copy, which holds only in-frame ones; the method was immunoSEQ multiplex PCR. The sample records about 190,000 clones, more than 80% being singletons. The sequencing input was PBMCs. These receptors all stem from a woman between 50 and 59 years old in good health and CMV-seropositive.

The chain combines TRBV4-3 with TRBJ2-7; D is undetermined. This CDR3 is built from 14 residues. Germline loops: CDR1 LGHNA, CDR2 YSLEER. Trimming stripped 0 bases from V and 3 bases from J, with 9 bases between. This chain's CDR3 is CASSQDAQFYEQYF. The CDR3, as DNA: TGCGCCAGCAGCCAAGACGCCCAGTTCTACGAGCAGTACTTC.

The V and J genes are TRBV5-4 and TRBJ2-7, with 7 bases identical to TRBD2. Looked up from germline, CDR1 is SGHNT and CDR2 is YYREEE (reference sequence). Trimming removed 7 bases from V and 0 bases from J; junction bases left unmatched: 7. The CDR3 is made up of 14 amino acids. The CDR3 DNA sequence: TGTGCCAGCGGGGGGGGTTCAAGCTCCTACGAGCAGTACTTC. This codes for CASGGGSSSYEQYF. The full variable domain, rest sourced from reference TRBV5-4 and TRBJ2-7, is ETGVTQSPTHLIKTRGQQVTLRCSSQSGHNTVSWYQQALGQGPQFIFQYYREEENGRGNFPPRFSGLQFPNYSSELNVNALELDDSALYLCASGGGSSSYEQYFGPGTRLTVT.

The CDR3 region has the DNA TGCGCCAGCAGCTCGGGGGGGCTAGCGGGTTACCAAGAGACCCAGTACTTC. Translation: CASSSGGLAGYQETQYF. This chain links TRBV5-1 with TRBJ2-5; the match to TRBD2 covers 8 bases. J was trimmed by 0 bases and V by 3 bases; bases with no gene match: 10. Per the germline V gene, CDR1 is SGHRS and CDR2 is YFSETQ. This CDR3 is 17 amino acids long.